Presented here are 14 T cell receptor beta chains from one specimen sequenced in a study of blood T cells in healthy people across ages. Using a J-beta primer mix together with a sample-barcoded 5' primer, a second PCR was run for roughly 6 to 12 cycles. TCRdb re-derived calls from the 5' RACE reads in MiXCR, one entry per CDR3 protein. The table includes about 640,000 distinct CDR3 sequences, about 53% detected once. The sample was blood. The receptors here all came from a man in his sixties in good health.

The chain is built from TRBV6-6 and TRBJ1-1; 8 bases match TRBD1. The CDR3 spans 12 residues. With 2 bases clipped from V and 10 bases from J, the junction kept 3 bases outside the gene matches. From germline, CDR1 is MNHNY and CDR2 SVGAGI (reference sequence). Here the CDR3 reads CASSYGQGRAFF. The CDR3 coding sequence is TGTGCCAGCAGTTACGGACAGGGAAGAGCTTTCTTT.

This clonotype came up a few times. The J gene is TRBJ1-2, the V gene TRBV5-5, with a weak D call TRBD1 (6 bases). Germline V gene data show CDR1 as SGHKS and CDR2 as YYEKEE (reference sequence). CDR3 length: 16 amino acids. Trimming removed 5 bases at V and 4 bases at J, with 21 bases between. The DNA for the CDR3 is TGTGCCAGCAGTTTAGAAACAGGGCAATGGAGCTATGGCTACACCTTC. Residues: CASSLETGQWSYGYTF. The entire variable domain, with the rest obtained from reference TRBV5-5 and TRBJ1-2, is as follows: DAGVTQSPTHLIKTRGQQVTLRCSPISGHKSVSWYQQVLGQGPQFIFQYYEKEERGRGNFPDRFSARQFPNYSSELNVNALLLGDSALYLCASSLETGQWSYGYTFGSGTRLTVV.

This clonotype was found a few times. The J gene is TRBJ1-6, the V gene TRBV18; 7 bases are a match to TRBD1. V dropped 2 bases and J dropped 6; count of bases not matched to a gene: 1. This CDR3 comprises 14 residues. The germline gives CDR1 KGHSH, CDR2 LQKENI. The CDR3 protein is CASSPTGVNSPLHF. The CDR3 DNA is TGTGCCAGCTCACCAACAGGGGTTAATTCACCCCTCCACTTT.

The V gene is TRBV7-2, the J gene TRBJ1-6; TRBD1 matches 9 bases. V lost 5 bases, J lost 6 bases, and 5 bases stayed unmatched. The CDR3 covers 15 residues. The germline gives CDR1 SGHTA, CDR2 FQGNSA. The CDR3 here is CASSVRQGGNSPLHF. In DNA, the CDR3 is TGTGCCAGCAGCGTGAGACAGGGGGGTAATTCACCCCTCCACTTT.

The V and J genes are TRBV6-5 and TRBJ2-3; D is perhaps TRBD2 (5 bases). There are 15 residues in the CDR3. Germline CDR1 reads MNHEY; CDR2 reads SVGAGI. Trimming removed 4 bases at V and 2 bases at J, with 13 bases between. The CDR3 sequence is CASSSFLRATDTQYF. In nucleotides, the CDR3 is TGTGCCAGCAGTTCCTTTCTGCGGGCCACAGATACGCAGTATTTT.

This clonotype turned up a few times. V usage is TRBV6-2 or TRBV6-3 and J usage is TRBJ2-3; D call uncertain. The CDR3 sequence is 14 residues long. V dropped 2 bases and J dropped 3 bases, with 9 bases sitting between them. From germline, CDR1 is MNHEY and CDR2 SVGEGT. The CDR3 spells CASSYRPSTDTQYF. The CDR3, as DNA: TGTGCCAGCAGTTACCGGCCCTCTACAGATACGCAGTATTTT.

The V and J genes are TRBV24-1 and TRBJ2-1; D could derive from TRBD1 or TRBD2 (5 bases each). CDR1 KGHDR and CDR2 SFDVKD come from the germline V gene. The V end lost 12 bases, the J end lost 5 bases, and 16 bases lay between the germline ends. This CDR3 region has 13 residues. DNA for the CDR3: TGTGCCGATCATCCGGGACGACACAATGAGCAGTTCTTC. Translating gives CADHPGRHNEQFF.

This clonotype occurred a few times. The chain combines TRBV2 with TRBJ1-1; D gene ambiguous. The CDR3 covers 13 residues. The ends were cut back, 3 bases at V and 4 bases at J, with 9 bases in the middle. Germline loops: CDR1 SNHLY, CDR2 FYNNEI. The CDR3 spells CASSDLEGTEAFF. In DNA form, the CDR3 reads TGTGCCAGCAGTGACCTCGAAGGCACTGAAGCTTTCTTT.

To note about this clonotype: This sequence may be a read error, since a much larger clone differs from it by one base. The chain has TRBV4-1 and TRBJ2-7; TRBD1 matches at 11 bases. Germline V gene data show CDR1 as MGHRA and CDR2 as YSYEKL. V dropped 0 bases and J dropped 5; count of bases not matched to a gene: 3. This CDR3 is built from 15 residues. The CDR3: CASSQDGGQGDEQYF. The CDR3 DNA follows: TGCGCCAGCAGCCAAGATGGGGGACAGGGGGACGAGCAGTACTTC.

This clonotype occurred once. The V and J genes are TRBV20-1 and TRBJ2-5; possible D gene TRBD2, 5 bases. The CDR3 is 14 amino acids. V was shortened by 2 bases and J by 3 bases, with 13 bases between the two germline ends. Germline-derived CDR1 and CDR2 are DFQATT and SNEGSKA (reference sequence). Here the CDR3 reads CSARPRTGEETQYF. DNA for the CDR3: TGCAGTGCTAGACCCCGGACTGGGGAAGAGACCCAGTACTTC.

This clonotype was found many times. The chain employs TRBV6-5 and TRBJ2-5, with D possibly matching TRBD1 (6 bases). V was clipped by 6 bases and J by 1 base, with 12 bases between them. There are 14 residues in the CDR3. Germline CDR1 MNHEY, CDR2 SVGAGI. CDR3 residues: CASRTTGPQETQYF. CDR3 DNA sequence: TGTGCCAGCAGGACCACAGGGCCCCAAGAGACCCAGTACTTC.

This clonotype came up many times. The rearrangement uses TRBV4-1 and TRBJ1-4, with D hard to call. Germline V gives CDR1 MGHRA, CDR2 YSYEKL. V was pared by 3 bases and J by 7 bases, with 15 bases between. The CDR3 length is 15 residues. The CDR3 DNA follows: TGCGCCAGCAGCCAGGCGGACGGCCGATTTGAAAAACTGTTTTTT. Protein product: CASSQADGRFEKLFF.

V gene TRBV5-1 combines with J gene TRBJ2-2; 9 positions match TRBD1. Germline CDR1 and CDR2: SGHRS and YFSETQ. The CDR3 spans 14 residues. With 5 bases clipped from V and 6 bases from J, the junction kept 5 bases outside the gene matches. This CDR3 is CASRPGQGSGELFF. The DNA of the CDR3 is TGCGCCAGCAGGCCGGGACAGGGTTCCGGGGAGCTGTTTTTT. The full variable domain, rest sourced from reference TRBV5-1 and TRBJ2-2, is KAGVTQTPRYLIKTRGQQVTLSCSPISGHRSVSWYQQTPGQGLQFLFEYFSETQRNKGNFPGRFSGRQFSNSRSEMNVSTLELGDSALYLCASRPGQGSGELFFGEGSRLTVL.

J is TRBJ2-3 and V is TRBV9, with no clear D. The V end was cut by 1 base, the J end by 0 bases, with 12 bases between. The germline CDR1 and CDR2 sequences are SGDLS and YYNGEE. The CDR3 runs 16 residues. The CDR3, as DNA: TGTGCCAGCAGCGTATCCGTGACATTTAGCACAGATACGCAGTATTTT. Translation gives CASSVSVTFSTDTQYF.